The sequence of this TCR beta chain was determined in a study of T cells in Graves' hyperthyroidism and ophthalmopathy. The diagnoses drew upon clinical symptoms, serum thyroxine and TRAb, thyroid ultrasound and orbital computed tomography. With 6 bases clipped from V and 7 bases from J, the junction kept 8 bases outside the gene matches. The CDR3 consists of 14 residues. Ten or more counts support this clonotype. Its antigen remains unknown. Regarding the study as a whole: Stable hyperthyroidism was separated from ophthalmopathy by a model based on 13 V-J features.

Amplification yielded TCR beta CDR3 regions, with RNA transcripts as the source. The HTBI primer set served for first-round RT-PCR of the TCR CDR3. TCRdb reanalysed the multiplex PCR reads using MiXCR and keeps one entry per CDR3 protein. The data hold some 360,000 distinct CDR3 sequences, with about 15% observed a single time. Sequencing was done on a sample of blood. The V and J genes are TRBV12-3 or TRBV12-4 and TRBJ2-3; 9 bases agree with TRBD2. The receptor was derived from an older woman with Graves' hyperthyroidism. CDR3 sequence reads: CASRPAGGLNTQYF. CDR3 bases: TGTGCCAGCAGACCCGCGGGAGGGTTAAATACGCAGTATTTT.